This T cell receptor (beta chain) is from a study of blood T cell repertoires in COVID-19. This CDR3 has 14 residues. Trimming took off 2 bases at V and 4 bases at J, with 10 bases between the two ends. Germline-derived CDR1 and CDR2 are SGHTA and FQGTGA. Using immunoSEQ multiplex PCR, the repertoire was profiled, and TCRdb retains in-frame clones only, with some absent. The table has about 240,000 clones, around nine tenths seen once. The sequence came from a woman aged 25 to 39 who had recovered from COVID-19. The source material was PBMCs or T cells enriched from blood (not recorded which). The gene calls are TRBV7-3 and TRBJ2-3; D ambiguous. Here the CDR3 reads CASSLSFAADTQYF. CDR3 coding DNA: TGTGCCAGCAGCTTATCGTTCGCAGCAGATACGCAGTATTTT.